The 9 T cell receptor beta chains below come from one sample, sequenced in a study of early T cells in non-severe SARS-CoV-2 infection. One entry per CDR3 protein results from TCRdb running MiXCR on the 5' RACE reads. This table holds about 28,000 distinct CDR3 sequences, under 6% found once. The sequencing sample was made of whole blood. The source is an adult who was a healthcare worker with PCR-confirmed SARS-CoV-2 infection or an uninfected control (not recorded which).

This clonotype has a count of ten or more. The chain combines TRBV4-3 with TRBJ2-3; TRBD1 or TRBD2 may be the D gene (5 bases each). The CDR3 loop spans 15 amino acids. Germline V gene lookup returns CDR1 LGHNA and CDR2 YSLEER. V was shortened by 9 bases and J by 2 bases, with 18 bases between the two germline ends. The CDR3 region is CASTEVRGFTDTQYF. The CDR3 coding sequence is TGCGCCAGTACCGAAGTCCGGGGCTTCACAGATACGCAGTATTTT.

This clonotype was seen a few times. Here the CDR3 DNA reads TGTGCCAGCAGTTTAGGGACAGGATTATCCACTGAAGCTTTCTTT. It encodes CASSLGTGLSTEAFF. The chain combines TRBV28 with TRBJ1-1, with 8 bases identical to TRBD1. The CDR3 loop spans 15 amino acids. V shed 2 bases and J 4 bases; nucleotides not matched to a gene: 6. CDR1 MDHEN and CDR2 SYDVKM come from the germline V gene.

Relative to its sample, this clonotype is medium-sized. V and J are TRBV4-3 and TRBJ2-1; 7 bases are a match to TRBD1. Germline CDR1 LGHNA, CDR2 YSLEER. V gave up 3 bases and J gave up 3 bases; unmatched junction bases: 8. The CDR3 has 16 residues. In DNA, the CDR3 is TGCGCCAGCAGCCAGTTAGAGGGGGCCTACTACAATGAGCAGTTCTTC. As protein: CASSQLEGAYYNEQFF.

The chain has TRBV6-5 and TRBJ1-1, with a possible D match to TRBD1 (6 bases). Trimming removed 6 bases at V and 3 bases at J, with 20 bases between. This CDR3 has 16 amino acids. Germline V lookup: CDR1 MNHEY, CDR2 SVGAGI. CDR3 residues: CASSPGTGLGDTEAFF. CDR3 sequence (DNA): TGTGCCAGCAGCCCCGGTACAGGGCTAGGGGACACTGAAGCTTTCTTT.

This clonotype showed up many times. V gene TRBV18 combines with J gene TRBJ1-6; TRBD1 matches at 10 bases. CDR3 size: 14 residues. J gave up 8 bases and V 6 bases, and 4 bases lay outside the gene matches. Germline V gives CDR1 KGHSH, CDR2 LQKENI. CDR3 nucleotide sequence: TGTGCCAGCTCGGGACAGGGGACCGATTCACCCCTCCACTTT. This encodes CASSGQGTDSPLHF.

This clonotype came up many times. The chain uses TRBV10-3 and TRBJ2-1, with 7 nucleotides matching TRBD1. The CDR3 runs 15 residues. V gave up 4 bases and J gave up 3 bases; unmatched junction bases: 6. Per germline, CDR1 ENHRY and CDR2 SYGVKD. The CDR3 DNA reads TGTGCCATCAGTGTGGACAGGCTTGACTACAATGAGCAGTTCTTC. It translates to CAISVDRLDYNEQFF.

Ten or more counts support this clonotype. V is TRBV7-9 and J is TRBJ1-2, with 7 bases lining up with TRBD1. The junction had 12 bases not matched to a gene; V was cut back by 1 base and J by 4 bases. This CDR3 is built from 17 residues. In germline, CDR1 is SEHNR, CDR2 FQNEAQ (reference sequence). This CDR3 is CASSLDSQGFLFYGYTF. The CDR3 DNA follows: TGTGCCAGCAGCTTAGACTCACAGGGGTTCCTGTTCTATGGCTACACCTTC.

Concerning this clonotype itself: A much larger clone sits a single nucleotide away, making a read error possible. DNA for the CDR3: TGCATCGTTGACTACTCGGGGGAAGAGACCCAGTACTTC. It specifies CIVDYSGEETQYF. The V and J genes are TRBV29-1 and TRBJ2-5, with TRBD2 as a possible D gene (6 bases). CDR3 length: 13 amino acids. CDR1 and CDR2 (germline): SQVTM, ANQGSEA.

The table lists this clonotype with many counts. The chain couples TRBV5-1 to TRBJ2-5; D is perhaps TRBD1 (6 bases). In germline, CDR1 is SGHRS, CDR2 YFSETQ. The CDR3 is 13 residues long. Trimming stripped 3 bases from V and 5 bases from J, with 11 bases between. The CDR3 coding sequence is TGCGCCAGCAGCTCCACAGGGTGGGAGACCCAGTACTTC. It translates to CASSSTGWETQYF.